These 22 T cell receptor beta chains share one sample of origin, sequenced in a study of T cell changes during pregnancy in multiple sclerosis. Assay: immunoSEQ multiplex PCR; the TCRdb copy retains only in-frame clones and omits some. This sample has about 60,000 clones; 91% occur once, and the top ten carry 0.85% to 0.9%. The sequenced sample was peripheral blood, obtained before pregnancy. These receptors all stem from a female donor with multiple sclerosis, enrolled in a pregnancy study.

The chain has TRBV10-3 and TRBJ1-2; tentative D call: TRBD1 (6 bases). The V end was cut by 3 bases, the J end by 2 bases, with 13 bases between. Germline CDR1 is ENHRY and CDR2 is SYGVKD. This CDR3 is built from 15 residues. DNA of the CDR3: TGTGCCATCAGTGAACCCGACAGGACGAACTATGGCTACACCTTC. Its translation is CAISEPDRTNYGYTF.

CDR3 coding DNA: TGCGCCAGCAGCCAAGAGGCCAGGGGATTTGCAGCTTTCTTT. Its protein product is CASSQEARGFAAFF. This chain connects TRBV4-3 to TRBJ1-1; possible D gene TRBD1, 6 bases. Deletions cut 0 bases from V and 10 bases from J, with 15 bases between. Looked up from germline, CDR1 is LGHNA and CDR2 is YSLEER. There are 14 residues in the CDR3.

The chain recombines TRBV25-1 with TRBJ1-1; D is unclear. V gave up 3 bases and J gave up 10 bases, with 15 bases separating them. This CDR3 has 13 residues. The germline V gene encodes CDR1 MGHDK and CDR2 SYGVNS. The CDR3 DNA reads TGTGCCAGCAGTGACGGACCCCCGCGGGGAGCTTTCTTT. It specifies CASSDGPPRGAFF.

The gene calls are TRBV5-4 and TRBJ1-2; 8 nucleotides match TRBD1. Per the germline V gene, CDR1 is SGHNT and CDR2 is YYREEE (reference sequence). CDR3 length equals 14 residues. V lost 5 bases, J lost 4 bases, and 7 bases stayed unmatched. CDR3 protein: CASRFRGPGYGYTF. In DNA, the CDR3 is TGTGCCAGCAGATTCAGGGGGCCCGGCTATGGCTACACCTTC.

This sequence joins TRBV18 and TRBJ2-3; tentative D call: TRBD1 (6 bases). Germline loops: CDR1 KGHSH, CDR2 LQKENI. The CDR3 covers 15 residues. The germline V and J ends were trimmed by 4 bases and 2 bases, with 13 bases remaining between them. The CDR3 here is CASSLRDKNTDTQYF. Here the CDR3 DNA reads TGTGCCAGCTCACTCCGGGACAAAAACACAGATACGCAGTATTTT. The full variable domain, rest sourced from reference TRBV18 and TRBJ2-3, is NAGVMQNPRHLVRRRGQEARLRCSPMKGHSHVYWYRQLPEEGLKFMVYLQKENIIDESGMPKERFSAEFPKEGPSILRIQQVVRGDSAAYFCASSLRDKNTDTQYFGPGTRLTVL.

CDR3 protein: CASSSNRGQGANYGYTF. The CDR3 nucleotides are TGTGCCAGTAGTAGCAACAGGGGGCAAGGAGCTAACTATGGCTACACCTTC. The chain is built from TRBV19 and TRBJ1-2; 9 bases are a match to TRBD1. Unmatched junction bases numbered 9, after V lost 4 bases and J lost 0 bases. Germline CDR1 LNHDA, CDR2 SQIVND (reference sequence). The CDR3 length is 17 residues.

The genes are TRBV18 and TRBJ1-1; 9 bases are a match to TRBD1. Trimming cost V 2 bases and J 8 bases; bases outside gene matches: 12. The CDR3 extends over 16 amino acids. Germline V gene data show CDR1 as KGHSH and CDR2 as LQKENI. CDR3 in amino acids: CASSPSQQGAATEAFF. Written as DNA, the CDR3 is TGTGCCAGCTCACCATCGCAACAGGGGGCCGCCACGGAAGCTTTCTTT.

J is TRBJ1-4 and V is TRBV7-9; D call uncertain. The CDR3 loop spans 13 amino acids. V lost 6 bases and J lost 8, with 13 bases in between. Germline CDR1 and CDR2: SEHNR and FQNEAQ (reference sequence). The CDR3 nucleotides are TGTGCCAGCAGTCCATCGGCGGGAGAAAAACTGTTTTTT. Translated, it gives CASSPSAGEKLFF.

The chain is built from TRBV7-9 and TRBJ1-1, with a weak D call TRBD1 (5 bases). CDR1 is SEHNR and CDR2 is FQNEAQ in the germline V gene (reference sequence). The V end lost 5 bases, the J end lost 5 bases, and 24 bases lay between the germline ends. The CDR3 spans 17 residues. The CDR3 here is CASSPSPGGRVWTEAFF. The CDR3, as DNA: TGTGCCAGCAGCCCTTCACCGGGCGGCAGGGTGTGGACTGAAGCTTTCTTT.

The chain carries TRBV5-6 and TRBJ2-1; 9 bases are shared with TRBD2. The V and J ends lost 2 bases and 4 bases, in that order; junction bases with no gene match: 4. This CDR3 has 15 residues. CDR1 and CDR2 from the germline V gene are SGHDT and YYEEEE. DNA of the CDR3: TGTGCCAGCAGCTTCTTGACTAGCGGATACAATGAGCAGTTCTTC. Translated, it gives CASSFLTSGYNEQFF. Together with reference TRBV5-6 and TRBJ2-1, the CDR3 gives the full variable domain: DAGVTQSPTHLIKTRGQQVTLRCSPKSGHDTVSWYQQALGQGPQFIFQYYEEEERQRGNFPDRFSGHQFPNYSSELNVNALLLGDSALYLCASSFLTSGYNEQFFGPGTRLTVL.

The gene calls are TRBV18 and TRBJ2-5; TRBD2 matches 11 bases. CDR1 and CDR2 (germline): KGHSH, LQKENI. The trim removed 4 bases at V and 5 bases at J, leaving 3 bases unmatched. This CDR3 region has 14 residues. CDR3: CASSQTSGAETQYF. The CDR3 DNA follows: TGTGCCAGCTCACAGACTAGCGGGGCCGAGACCCAGTACTTC.

As DNA, the CDR3 is TGTGCCAGCAGCCGTCGGGTCGGTGAAGCTTTCTTT. It yields the protein CASSRRVGEAFF. V is TRBV5-6 and J is TRBJ1-1; D is unresolved. The CDR3 consists of 12 residues. V lost 4 bases to trimming and J lost 7 bases, with 11 bases between them. Germline values: CDR1 SGHDT, CDR2 YYEEEE. The full variable domain, with the rest looked up from reference TRBV5-6 and TRBJ1-1, is DAGVTQSPTHLIKTRGQQVTLRCSPKSGHDTVSWYQQALGQGPQFIFQYYEEEERQRGNFPDRFSGHQFPNYSSELNVNALLLGDSALYLCASSRRVGEAFFGQGTRLTVV.

The gene calls are TRBV6-5 and TRBJ2-4, with a weak D call TRBD2 (5 bases). From germline, CDR1 is MNHEY and CDR2 SVGAGI. V lost 6 bases to trimming and J lost 0 bases, with 12 bases between them. CDR3 length: 15 residues. For the CDR3, the DNA is TGTGCCAGCAGGTCCCGGGGAATAGCCAAAAACATTCAGTACTTC. It yields the protein CASRSRGIAKNIQYF.

The V call is TRBV7-2, the J call TRBJ1-4; possible D gene TRBD1, 5 bases. V was cut by 5 bases and J by 7 bases, with 11 bases left in between. The CDR3 extends over 13 amino acids. Germline CDR1 and CDR2: SGHTA and FQGNSA. The CDR3 loop reads CASSRGASEKLFF. The CDR3 DNA reads as TGTGCCAGCAGCCGCGGGGCCAGTGAAAAACTGTTTTTT.

J is TRBJ2-4 and V is TRBV5-4; a weak D match, TRBD1 (6 bases). Germline V gene sequence: CDR1 SGHNT, CDR2 YYREEE (reference sequence). The CDR3 contains 18 residues. V lost 0 bases, J lost 0 bases, and 16 bases lay in between. DNA of the CDR3: TGTGCCAGCAGCTTGGACACCCCCGGGACAATAGCCAAAAACATTCAGTACTTC. This sequence encodes CASSLDTPGTIAKNIQYF. Variable domain in full (rest from reference TRBV5-4 and TRBJ2-4): ETGVTQSPTHLIKTRGQQVTLRCSSQSGHNTVSWYQQALGQGPQFIFQYYREEENGRGNFPPRFSGLQFPNYSSELNVNALELDDSALYLCASSLDTPGTIAKNIQYFGAGTRLSVL.

In this sample, this clone turned up a few times. V and J are TRBV4-2 and TRBJ1-1, with D possibly being TRBD1 (5 bases). The germline V gene has CDR1 LGHNA and CDR2 YNFKEQ. V was trimmed by 1 base and J by 4 bases, leaving 10 bases between them. The CDR3 runs to 14 residues. CDR3 sequence reads: CASSQVGGSTEAFF. The CDR3 DNA sequence: TGTGCCAGCAGCCAAGTGGGGGGGAGCACTGAAGCTTTCTTT.

The chain employs TRBV10-2 and TRBJ2-2, with 11 bases that match TRBD2. This CDR3 has 16 residues. CDR1 is WSHSY and CDR2 is SAAADI in the germline V gene. Unmatched junction bases numbered 9, after V lost 7 bases and J lost 5 bases. Written as DNA, the CDR3 is TGCGCCAGCACTCGGCTAGCGGGGGGAAGTACCGGGGAGCTGTTTTTT. Amino acids: CASTRLAGGSTGELFF.

This sequence joins TRBV7-9 and TRBJ2-7; D possibly corresponds to TRBD2 (5 bases). The CDR3 consists of 13 residues. Trimming pared 7 bases from V and 3 bases from J, leaving 13 bases between. Germline V gene sequence: CDR1 SEHNR, CDR2 FQNEAQ (reference sequence). Here the CDR3 reads CASTIAGGYEQYF. DNA for the CDR3: TGTGCCAGCACAATCGCGGGTGGCTACGAGCAGTACTTC.

The V gene is TRBV12-2, the J gene TRBJ1-5; no DNA check was done on the table's D call, TRBD1. TRBV12-2 has pseudogene status. The CDR3 runs to 14 residues. CDR3 sequence: CASRSRTPPQPQHF. Written as DNA, the CDR3 is TGTGCAAGTCGCTCCAGGACACCTCCTCAGCCCCAGCATTTT.

The rearrangement joins TRBV7-8 to TRBJ2-5; tentative D call: TRBD1 (6 bases). The germline V gene encodes CDR1 SGHVS and CDR2 FQNEAQ. The CDR3 spans 14 residues. V lost 7 bases and J 5 bases, leaving 17 bases between the germline ends. This CDR3 is CASNYRDGRETQYF. The CDR3 nucleotides read TGTGCCAGCAACTACAGGGACGGGCGGGAGACCCAGTACTTC.

The chain recombines TRBV12-5 with TRBJ2-1; 8 bases agree with TRBD1. CDR3 length: 19 amino acids. The germline gives CDR1 LGHNT, CDR2 FRNRAP. The V segment lost 2 bases and the J segment 0 bases; nucleotides outside the gene matches: 12. CDR3: CASGLRGPGDRLSYNEQFF. In DNA form, the CDR3 reads TGTGCTAGTGGTTTGAGGGGACCCGGGGACAGGCTCTCCTACAATGAGCAGTTCTTC.

This chain links TRBV29-1 with TRBJ1-1; 8 nucleotides match TRBD1. Germline loops: CDR1 SQVTM, CDR2 ANQGSEA. V was clipped by 8 bases and J by 5 bases; unmatched bases: 10. This CDR3 comprises 13 residues. CDR3 DNA sequence: TGCAGCACGTCGGACAGGGAGAGAACTGAAGCTTTCTTT. Amino acids: CSTSDRERTEAFF.